This T cell receptor beta chain was captured in a study of graft-versus-host responses after intestinal transplantation. For this clone: The antigen is not known.

The data were produced by immunoSEQ multiplex PCR, yet TCRdb's version contains in-frame clones alone and is incomplete. The profile shows 99,000 or so clones, around 92% of them singletons. The CDR3 spans 17 residues. V lost 2 bases, J lost 2 bases, and 11 bases stayed unmatched. Germline V CDR1 and CDR2: SQVTM, ANQGSEA. The sequencing used unstimulated CD8+ T cells sorted from spleen or lymph node cells, collected before transplant. The gene calls are TRBV29-1 and TRBJ2-1; 8 positions agree with TRBD2. This TCR was recovered from a human donor who was the organ donor for an intestinal transplant. CDR3 residues: CSVERGGQGGTYNEQFF. DNA for the CDR3: TGCAGCGTTGAACGGGGGGGGCAGGGAGGAACCTACAATGAGCAGTTCTTC.